This T cell receptor beta chain was sequenced during a study of CD8 T cells in ankylosing spondylitis (dated by TCRdb to 2016 to 2017). Describing the broader study: To find TCR variants linked to disease, the study profiled T cell receptor beta repertoires in ankylosing spondylitis patients and healthy donors. The whole study cohort included 85 to 120 healthy donors and 20 to 25 ankylosing spondylitis patients. Peripheral blood samples were taken, and synovial fluid was additionally collected from ankylosing spondylitis patients.

Instrument on record: Illumina HiSeq 2500. TCR beta libraries were prepared by quantitative 5'-RACE with molecular barcodes. Per the original workflow: Disease-linked TCR variants were identified with a new computational method built on a probabilistic model of VDJ rearrangement. TCRdb reprocessing: public reads trimmed at Q25 with fastp, clones called with MiXCR, in-frame beta chains kept. Every CDR3 protein is listed once, alongside the most common genes and DNA of its rows. TCRdb's processing, not the study's, gives the V and J calls here. The sample table records around 390,000 distinct CDR3 sequences; 20% to 25% of these occur just once. The ten most abundant clones make up roughly 16% of the sample. This clonotype has more than one count but fewer than ten. The target of this receptor is not known. It has no much larger one-base neighbor in the sample; base qualities were not kept. What the research found in general, with its limitations: Some of the motif variants had been reported before in the synovial fluid and blood of reactive arthritis patients, a finding that suggests common disease-initiation mechanisms. The disease-linked clones had a CD8+ phenotype and were found at relatively low frequencies in peripheral blood. Significant enrichment of the disease-linked clones was reported in matched synovial fluid samples from ankylosing spondylitis patients. A TCR beta motif of 7 or 8 highly homologous amino acid variants appeared characteristic of blood from ankylosing spondylitis patients.

The CDR3 sequence holds 12 residues, the cysteine and phenylalanine included. The DNA shown is the 36-base CDR3, in frame from base 1. At the junction V is shortened by 4 bases and J by 9 bases; bases outside the gene matches: 4. Taken from the germline V gene (reference sequence), the CDR1 and CDR2 loops are SEHNR and FQNEAQ. The origin of this receptor is a male donor with ankylosing spondylitis. Sequencing was carried out using blood, either unsorted or a sorted T cell fraction (not recorded which). The chain employs TRBV7-9 and TRBJ2-7; 9 bases in the middle match TRBD1. The CDR3 has the sequence CASSSDRGRQYF. At the DNA level, the sequence is TGTGCCAGCAGCTCGGACAGGGGAAGGCAGTACTTC.